Following are 30 T cell receptor beta chains from one sample sequenced in a study of Tregs in tolerant kidney transplant recipients (dated by TCRdb to the late 2010s). The protocol used for the library was the immunoSEQ multiplex PCR assay. Sourced from immuneACCESS, this table was stored by TCRdb with only in-frame sequences that have V and J called. A share of the clones is absent; for the studies checked, an unresolved V gene accounts for under half, and the remainder has no known explanation. For this sample there are about 60,000 clones; more than 90% appear just once. The ten largest clones represent 11% of the sample. Sample time point, as interpreted from the label and publication: blood sample drawn before combined kidney and bone marrow transplant. This sample comprised CD8+ T cells from blood, obtained before the transplant. Source of these receptors: a human donor who received a combined kidney and bone marrow transplant.

This chain connects TRBV28 to TRBJ1-2; TRBD1 matches 8 bases. Germline V gene data show CDR1 as MDHEN and CDR2 as SYDVKM. This CDR3 is 14 amino acids long. The junction had 6 bases not matched to a gene; V was cut back by 3 bases and J by 6 bases. CDR3 DNA: TGTGCCAGCAGTTTGTACAGGGGGAACGATGGCTACACCTTC. Amino acids: CASSLYRGNDGYTF.

The chain links TRBV5-3 to TRBJ1-5; 9 nucleotides line up with TRBD1. TRBV5-3 is treated as an ORF (open reading frame) with a function not yet certain. This CDR3 is built from 16 residues. V lost 9 bases and J lost 6; bases outside the gene matches: 16. This chain's CDR3 is CAKSLRTGVLVQPQHF. The CDR3 region has the DNA TGTGCCAAGAGCTTGAGGACAGGGGTCCTGGTTCAGCCCCAGCATTTT.

The chain has TRBV9 and TRBJ2-2; D may be TRBD2 (6 bases). The CDR3 sequence is 16 residues long. Trimming left V 0 bases short and J 7 bases short, with 16 bases between. Germline V lookup: CDR1 SGDLS, CDR2 YYNGEE. The CDR3 protein is CASSVAGDSRGGELFF. DNA for the CDR3: TGTGCCAGCAGCGTAGCGGGAGATTCCCGGGGCGGGGAGCTGTTTTTT.

This chain uses TRBV9 with TRBJ2-2; TRBD1 might be the D (5 bases). Germline assignment: CDR1 SGDLS and CDR2 YYNGEE. V was clipped by 4 bases and J by 0 bases, with 10 bases between them. CDR3 size: 15 residues. CDR3 bases: TGTGCCAGCAGCCCTCCAGGGACGAACACCGGGGAGCTGTTTTTT. It codes for CASSPPGTNTGELFF.

CDR3 DNA: TGCGCCAGCAGCCAAGGTAGACAGGGATACGAGCAGTACTTC. Its protein is CASSQGRQGYEQYF. The chain has TRBV4-3 and TRBJ2-7; 7 bases align to TRBD1. The germline CDR1 and CDR2 sequences are LGHNA and YSLEER. The CDR3 is made up of 14 amino acids. V shed 1 base, J shed 4 bases, and the junction held 4 bases outside the gene matches.

This rearrangement joins TRBV14 to TRBJ2-1, with TRBD2 identical over 9 bases. V was clipped by 2 bases and J by 1 base; unmatched bases: 6. This CDR3 is 17 amino acids long. Germline-derived CDR1 and CDR2 are SGHDN and FVKESK. CDR3 DNA: TGTGCCAGCAGCCAACTGGGCGGGAGGGGGTCCTACAATGAGCAGTTCTTC. It translates to CASSQLGGRGSYNEQFF.

This sequence joins TRBV25-1 and TRBJ2-1; D unclear. This CDR3 has 13 amino acids. Germline V CDR1 and CDR2: MGHDK, SYGVNS. Trimming stripped 5 bases from V and 4 bases from J, with 9 bases between. Here the CDR3 DNA reads TGTGCCAGCAGTCCTCGACATTACAATGAGCAGTTCTTC. Translated, it gives CASSPRHYNEQFF. The variable domain in full, with the rest retrieved from reference TRBV25-1 and TRBJ2-1, is EADIYQTPRYLVIGTGKKITLECSQTMGHDKMYWYQQDPGMELHLIHYSYGVNSTEKGDLSSESTVSRIRTEHFPLTLESARPSHTSQYLCASSPRHYNEQFFGPGTRLTVL.

The chain combines TRBV4-1 with TRBJ2-2, with 7 bases that match TRBD1. V gave up 0 bases and J gave up 1 base; unmatched junction bases: 5. This CDR3 region has 17 residues. CDR1 MGHRA and CDR2 YSYEKL come from the germline V gene. CDR3 bases: TGCGCCAGCAGCCAAGATCCAACAGGGGTGAACACCGGGGAGCTGTTTTTT. Protein sequence: CASSQDPTGVNTGELFF.

This clone was seen only once. The chain employs TRBV4-2 and TRBJ2-2; D perhaps matches TRBD1 (6 bases). Per the germline V gene, CDR1 is LGHNA and CDR2 is YNFKEQ. This CDR3 is 16 amino acids long. V lost 0 bases to trimming and J lost 3 bases, with 11 bases between them. The CDR3 loop reads CASSQDTGTHTGELFF. The CDR3 DNA is TGTGCCAGCAGCCAAGATACAGGGACCCACACCGGGGAGCTGTTTTTT.

The CDR3 loop reads CASSLVPGRTEQYF. CDR3 sequence (DNA): TGTGCCAGCAGCTTAGTCCCAGGGAGGACCGAGCAGTACTTC. This rearrangement joins TRBV11-3 to TRBJ2-7; TRBD2 might be the D (6 bases). The CDR3 totals 14 residues. Germline V CDR1 and CDR2: SGHNT, YENEEA. The germline V and J ends were trimmed by 1 base and 6 bases, with 13 bases remaining between them.

The chain carries TRBV11-2 and TRBJ2-7; weak D call: TRBD1 (5 bases). Looked up from germline, CDR1 is SGHAT and CDR2 is FQNNGV. This CDR3 spans 17 amino acids. V gave up 2 bases and J gave up 2 bases, with 19 bases separating them. The CDR3 DNA is TGTGCCAGCAGCTTATTGGGTTACGGCAGGGCCGCCTACGAGCAGTACTTC. Amino acids: CASSLLGYGRAAYEQYF.

V is TRBV27 and J is TRBJ1-4, with no clear D. V gave up 9 bases and J gave up 5 bases, with 4 bases separating them. Germline V gives CDR1 MNHEY, CDR2 SMNVEV (reference sequence). This CDR3 is built from 10 residues. Written as DNA, the CDR3 is TGTGCCAGTGGCAATGAAAAACTGTTTTTT. It codes for CASGNEKLFF.

The rearrangement joins TRBV5-3 to TRBJ1-1; 10 nucleotides match TRBD1. TRBV5-3 is an ORF; its function is uncertain. V lost 4 bases, J lost 5 bases, and 8 bases stayed unmatched. This CDR3 comprises 15 residues. The CDR3 is CARSKRTGGVTEAFF. In DNA form, the CDR3 reads TGTGCCAGAAGCAAAAGGACAGGGGGTGTAACTGAAGCTTTCTTT.

The gene calls are TRBV15 and TRBJ2-7, with a weak D call TRBD1 (5 bases). Germline CDR1 reads LNHNV; CDR2 reads YYDKDF (reference sequence). This CDR3 has 16 residues. With 0 bases removed from V and 3 bases from J, the gap between germline ends came to 15 bases. The CDR3 spells CATSRDQGPPYYEQYF. CDR3 coding DNA: TGTGCCACCAGCAGAGATCAGGGCCCCCCCTACTACGAGCAGTACTTC.

The chain has TRBV6-5 and TRBJ1-2; D may be TRBD1 (5 bases). The V end was cut by 6 bases, the J end by 8 bases, with 22 bases between. Germline CDR1 MNHEY, CDR2 SVGAGI. The CDR3 length is 15 residues. The CDR3 spells CASSNDGGVLKGYTF. In nucleotides, the CDR3 is TGTGCCAGCAGCAACGACGGGGGTGTATTAAAGGGCTACACCTTC.

The rearrangement links TRBV5-1 to TRBJ2-7, with 9 bases lining up with TRBD1. The ends lost 4 bases at V and 4 bases at J; junction bases unmatched: 3. CDR3 length: 13 residues. The germline V gene has CDR1 SGHRS and CDR2 YFSETQ. In DNA form, the CDR3 reads TGCGCCAGCAGCGGGGACAGGGCGTACGAGCAGTACTTC. Encoded protein: CASSGDRAYEQYF.

This chain joins TRBV27 and TRBJ2-3; 12 positions agree with TRBD2. This CDR3 spans 16 amino acids. Losses at the gene ends were 2 bases for V and 5 bases for J; bases not matched to a gene: 5. Germline V gives CDR1 MNHEY, CDR2 SMNVEV (reference sequence). The CDR3: CASSLLAGGNLDTQYF. The CDR3 nucleotides are TGTGCCAGCAGTTTACTAGCGGGGGGGAATTTAGATACGCAGTATTTT.

J is TRBJ2-7 and V is TRBV4-1; 15 positions agree with TRBD2. Losses at the gene ends were 2 bases for V and 6 bases for J; bases not matched to a gene: 2. CDR1 MGHRA and CDR2 YSYEKL come from the germline V gene. The CDR3 has 15 residues. For the CDR3, the DNA is TGCGCCAGCAGCCAACTGGGACTAGCGGGAGGCGAGCAGTACTTC. It yields the protein CASSQLGLAGGEQYF.

The sample holds a few counts of this clone. The chain links TRBV19 to TRBJ2-7, with D tentatively TRBD1 (5 bases). V gave up 2 bases and J gave up 0 bases, with 8 bases separating them. CDR1 is LNHDA, CDR2 SQIVND, per germline (reference sequence). The CDR3 sequence is 14 residues long. In DNA form, the CDR3 reads TGTGCCAGTAGTATAAGTGGGGCCTCCTACGAGCAGTACTTC. Translation gives CASSISGASYEQYF.

The chain recombines TRBV9 with TRBJ2-6; D is possibly TRBD1 (6 bases). The CDR3 extends over 18 amino acids. Between the trimmed V and J ends, which lost 4 bases and 2 bases, there was a span of 19 bases. Per germline, CDR1 SGDLS and CDR2 YYNGEE. CDR3 in DNA: TGTGCCAGCAGCACCACACAGGGAACTCTGGCTGGGGCCAACGTCCTGACTTTC. Encoded protein: CASSTTQGTLAGANVLTF.

This chain connects TRBV7-2 to TRBJ2-2, with 9 bases that match TRBD2. CDR1 SGHTA and CDR2 FQGNSA come from the germline V gene. With V trimmed by 4 bases and J by 3 bases, 15 bases remained unmatched. The CDR3 consists of 19 residues. CDR3 loop: CASSSHLGRGGLYTGELFF. The CDR3 DNA follows: TGTGCCAGCAGCTCCCATTTAGGGCGGGGGGGCTTGTACACCGGGGAGCTGTTTTTT.

The genes are TRBV9 and TRBJ2-1, with 9 bases lining up with TRBD2. The germline gives CDR1 SGDLS, CDR2 YYNGEE. V lost 4 bases, J lost 4 bases, and 9 bases stayed unmatched. The CDR3 has 16 amino acids. CDR3 sequence: CASSPGGLALYNEQFF. Written as DNA, the CDR3 is TGTGCCAGCAGCCCCGGGGGACTAGCTCTATACAATGAGCAGTTCTTC.

The chain uses TRBV21-1 and TRBJ2-7; the table's D call of TRBD2 was not tested on the DNA. TRBV21-1 is labeled a pseudogene. This CDR3 spans 18 amino acids. CDR3 in DNA: TGTGCCAGCAGCACCCGAAGCGGGAACAAAGTTCGTCACTACGAGCAGTACTTC. This translates into CASSTRSGNKVRHYEQYF.

The chain combines TRBV9 with TRBJ1-3; D not certain. With 0 bases removed from V and 0 bases from J, the gap between germline ends came to 7 bases. CDR3 length equals 15 residues. Germline assignment: CDR1 SGDLS and CDR2 YYNGEE. The CDR3 is CASSVERGSGNTIYF. The DNA of the CDR3 is TGTGCCAGCAGCGTAGAACGGGGCTCTGGAAACACCATATATTTT. The whole variable domain, filled in from reference TRBV9 and TRBJ1-3, reads DSGVTQTPKHLITATGQRVTLRCSPRSGDLSVYWYQQSLDQGLQFLIQYYNGEERAKGNILERFSAQQFPDLHSELNLSSLELGDSALYFCASSVERGSGNTIYFGEGSWLTVV.

V usage is TRBV5-6 and J usage is TRBJ1-2; tentative D call: TRBD1 (5 bases). Germline V gives CDR1 SGHDT, CDR2 YYEEEE. Deletions cut 4 bases from V and 1 base from J, with 17 bases between. CDR3 length: 16 residues. CDR3 sequence reads: CASSPPPQGFNYGYTF. The CDR3 coding sequence is TGTGCCAGCAGCCCCCCCCCTCAGGGATTTAACTATGGCTACACCTTC.

The rearrangement uses TRBV19 and TRBJ2-1; TRBD2 agrees at 8 bases. The germline gives CDR1 LNHDA, CDR2 SQIVND (reference sequence). The length of the CDR3 is 16 residues. The trim removed 3 bases at V and 6 bases at J, leaving 10 bases unmatched. CDR3 DNA: TGTGCCAGTAGTATTGAAGCGGGAGTCTCTTCCAATGAGCAGTTCTTC. Translated, it gives CASSIEAGVSSNEQFF.

Turning to this clone: The germline gene is not matched at one end of the junction; a read error may be the cause. This chain connects TRBV7-6 to TRBJ2-3; 10 bases are shared with TRBD2. This CDR3 is built from 15 residues. Germline V gene data show CDR1 as SGHVS and CDR2 as FNYEAQ. CDR3 sequence (DNA): TGTGCCAGCAGTTTAGCGGGGGGTTCCACAGATACGCAGTATTTT. Translating gives CASSLAGGSTDTQYF.

The J gene is TRBJ2-7, the V gene TRBV15, with D tentatively TRBD1 (5 bases). V lost 8 bases to trimming and J lost 1 base, with 12 bases between them. The germline V gene encodes CDR1 LNHNV and CDR2 YYDKDF (reference sequence). This CDR3 comprises 13 residues. The CDR3 is CATGAGFSYEQYF. The CDR3 DNA sequence: TGTGCCACCGGGGCAGGCTTTTCCTACGAGCAGTACTTC.

V usage is TRBV4-1 and J usage is TRBJ1-4; possibly TRBD1 for D (6 bases). Germline CDR1 is MGHRA and CDR2 is YSYEKL. This CDR3 is 17 amino acids long. Trimming stripped 2 bases from V and 5 bases from J, with 18 bases between. The CDR3 region has the DNA TGCGCCAGCAGCCAAACTCCCCCGACAGGAAAGAATGAAAAACTGTTTTTT. Translation: CASSQTPPTGKNEKLFF.

The chain couples TRBV14 to TRBJ1-1; tentatively, D is TRBD1 (6 bases). Germline CDR1 SGHDN, CDR2 FVKESK. There are 15 residues in the CDR3. V was clipped by 3 bases and J by 0 bases, with 11 bases between them. The CDR3 protein is CASSHSGQLNTEAFF. CDR3 DNA sequence: TGTGCCAGCAGCCACTCGGGACAATTGAACACTGAAGCTTTCTTT.